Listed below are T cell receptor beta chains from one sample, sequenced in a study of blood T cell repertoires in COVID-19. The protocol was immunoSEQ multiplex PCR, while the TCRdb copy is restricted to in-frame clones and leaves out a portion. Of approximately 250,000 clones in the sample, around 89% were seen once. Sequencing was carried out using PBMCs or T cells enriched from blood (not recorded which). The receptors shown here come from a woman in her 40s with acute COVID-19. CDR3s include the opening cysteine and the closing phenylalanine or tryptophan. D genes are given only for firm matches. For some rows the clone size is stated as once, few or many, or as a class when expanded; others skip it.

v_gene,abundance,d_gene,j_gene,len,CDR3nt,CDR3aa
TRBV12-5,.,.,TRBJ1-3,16,TGTGCTAGTGGTTTGGTAATGACAAACTCTGGAAACACCATATATTTT,CASGLVMTNSGNTIYF
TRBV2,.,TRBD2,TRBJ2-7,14,TGTGCCAGCAGTGGGGGAGCGGGGTCCCACGAGCAGTACTTC,CASSGGAGSHEQYF
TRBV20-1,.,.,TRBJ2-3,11,TGCAGTGCTAGAGGTGGCGATACGCAGTATTTT,CSARGGDTQYF
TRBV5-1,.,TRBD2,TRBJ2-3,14,TGCGCCAGCAGACAGCGGGGAACCACAGATACGCAGTATTTT,CASRQRGTTDTQYF
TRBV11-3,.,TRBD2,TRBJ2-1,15,TGTGCCAGCAGCTTCGGCGGGGGAAACTACAATGAGCAGTTCTTC,CASSFGGGNYNEQFF
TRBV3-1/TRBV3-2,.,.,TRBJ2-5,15,TGTGCCAGCAGCCAATTTGGGGCGGGGCAAGAGACCCAGTACTTC,CASSQFGAGQETQYF
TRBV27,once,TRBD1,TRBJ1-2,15,TGTGCCAGCAGTTTCGCCGACAGGGGGCGGCGTGGCTACACCTTC,CASSFADRGRRGYTF
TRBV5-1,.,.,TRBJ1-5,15,TGCGCCAGCAGCTTGGACAGCAATAGCAATCAGCCCCAGCATTTT,CASSLDSNSNQPQHF
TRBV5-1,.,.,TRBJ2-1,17,TGCGCCAGCAGCTTCGGTTTGGGGACATCCACCTACAATGAGCAGTTCTTC,CASSFGLGTSTYNEQFF
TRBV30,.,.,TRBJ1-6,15,TGTGCCTGGAATAACGCTGGGGCAGCCAATTCACCCCTCCACTTT,CAWNNAGAANSPLHF
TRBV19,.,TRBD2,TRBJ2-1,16,TGTGCCAGTAGTCTCCGGACTAGCGGGGGAGGAAGTGAGCAGTTCTTC,CASSLRTSGGGSEQFF
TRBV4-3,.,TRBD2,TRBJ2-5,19,TGCGCCAGCAGCCAAGATGCACTAGCGGGGGGGCCGGCCAGAGAGACCCAGTACTTC,CASSQDALAGGPARETQYF
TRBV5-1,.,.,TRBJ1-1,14,TGCGCCAGCAGCTCGGGATCGGGGGTCACTGAAGCTTTCTTT,CASSSGSGVTEAFF
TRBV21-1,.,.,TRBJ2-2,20,TGTGCCAGCAGCACGCCACGTCGGGTAGCGGGGGCCTTGAACACCGGGGAGCTGTTTTTT,CASSTPRRVAGALNTGELFF
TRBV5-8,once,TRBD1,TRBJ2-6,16,TGTGCCAGCAGCAATTACAGGGGCGCTGGGGCCAACGTCCTGACTTTC,CASSNYRGAGANVLTF
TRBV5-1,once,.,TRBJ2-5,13,TGCGCCAGCAGCCCCGTCGCGGGGGAGACCCAGTACTTC,CASSPVAGETQYF
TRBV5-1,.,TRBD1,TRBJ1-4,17,TGCGCCAGCAGTCGATCGGGACAGGGCTTACGAAATGAAAAACTGTTTTTT,CASSRSGQGLRNEKLFF
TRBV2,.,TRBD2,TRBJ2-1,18,TGTGCCAGCAAACTCCCGGGACTAGCGGGGTCCTCCTACAATGAGCAGTTCTTC,CASKLPGLAGSSYNEQFF
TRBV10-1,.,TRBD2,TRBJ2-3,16,TGCGCCAGCAGTGAGTCACGGAGCGGGGACACAGATACGCAGTATTTT,CASSESRSGDTDTQYF